Following are 7 T cell receptor beta chains from one sample sequenced in a study of shared clonotypes between healthy human individuals. Positive CCR7 selection of CD45RO-negative cells yielded the naive CD8 cells, and terminally differentiated effector memory CD45RA+ cells were excluded. Libraries were prepared by immunoSEQ multiplex PCR; TCRdb keeps only in-frame clonotypes and omits some of them. The sample consists of 2 million to 2.5 million clones, about 92% of them appearing once. The sample comprised naive CD8+ T cells from PBMCs. Every receptor here comes from a man aged 18 to 29 in good health. Some clones in this sample may be carry-over from other donors' samples.

The J gene is TRBJ2-7, the V gene TRBV5-4, with 9 bases matching TRBD2. The CDR3 consists of 15 residues. Germline V gene sequence: CDR1 SGHNT, CDR2 YYREEE (reference sequence). J gave up 3 bases and V 4 bases, and 8 bases lay outside the gene matches. The CDR3 here is CASSLGTSSDYEQYF. The CDR3 DNA follows: TGTGCCAGCAGCCTCGGGACTAGCAGTGACTACGAGCAGTACTTC.

V usage is TRBV7-8 and J usage is TRBJ1-5; no clear D. With 5 bases removed from V and 0 bases from J, the gap between germline ends came to 20 bases. Germline loops: CDR1 SGHVS, CDR2 FQNEAQ. This CDR3 region has 18 residues. The chain's CDR3 is CASSHEGGFPYSNQPQHF. The CDR3, as DNA: TGTGCCAGCAGCCATGAAGGAGGTTTTCCTTATAGCAATCAGCCCCAGCATTTT.

The V call is TRBV7-2, the J call TRBJ2-7; either TRBD1 or TRBD2 may fit D (6 bases each). The CDR3 loop spans 15 amino acids. Germline loops: CDR1 SGHTA, CDR2 FQGNSA. Trimming pared 5 bases from V and 3 bases from J, leaving 17 bases between. CDR3 sequence (DNA): TGTGCCAGCAGCCCGCGGCGGGAAGGGGGCTACGAGCAGTACTTC. Its protein is CASSPRREGGYEQYF.

The rearrangement links TRBV7-9 to TRBJ2-5, with 13 bases identical to TRBD2. CDR3 length equals 16 residues. The V and J ends lost 4 bases and 0 bases, in that order; junction bases with no gene match: 2. Germline CDR1 reads SEHNR; CDR2 reads FQNEAQ (reference sequence). This CDR3 is CASSSTSGGDQETQYF. CDR3 DNA sequence: TGTGCCAGCAGCTCTACTAGCGGGGGGGACCAAGAGACCCAGTACTTC.

This sequence joins TRBV23-1 and TRBJ1-2; D not certain. TRBV23-1 is designated an ORF whose function remains uncertain. The V end was cut by 8 bases, the J end by 2 bases, with 18 bases between. The CDR3 has 15 amino acids. The CDR3 DNA is TGCGCCAGCTCAAAGGATCCGTCCCTAAACTATGGCTACACCTTC. Its protein is CASSKDPSLNYGYTF.

The chain employs TRBV2 and TRBJ2-1; D gene unclear. Between the trimmed V and J ends, which lost 4 bases and 0 bases, there was a span of 16 bases. Germline V gene lookup returns CDR1 SNHLY and CDR2 FYNNEI. This CDR3 region has 17 residues. CDR3 nucleotides: TGTGCCAGCAGTGGGGCCTCGAACGCGGTCTCCTACAATGAGCAGTTCTTC. It yields the protein CASSGASNAVSYNEQFF. The complete variable domain, with remaining parts taken from reference TRBV2 and TRBJ2-1, reads EPEVTQTPSHQVTQMGQEVILRCVPISNHLYFYWYRQILGQKVEFLVSFYNNEISEKSEIFDDQFSVERPDGSNFTLKIRSTKLEDSAMYFCASSGASNAVSYNEQFFGPGTRLTVL.

The V call is TRBV27, the J call TRBJ2-3; 11 nucleotides line up with TRBD2. The germline V gene has CDR1 MNHEY and CDR2 SMNVEV (reference sequence). The CDR3 loop spans 15 amino acids. The junction had 6 bases not matched to a gene; V was cut back by 5 bases and J by 5 bases. The CDR3 reads CASSPIGTSGDTQYF. For the CDR3, the DNA is TGTGCCAGCAGTCCGATCGGGACTAGCGGAGATACGCAGTATTTT.